This entry lists 8 T cell receptor beta chains sequenced from one sample in a study of CD8 T cells in ankylosing spondylitis. Study-wide findings and caveats: A motif in TCR beta, a set of fewer than ten highly homologous variants, appeared characteristic of ankylosing spondylitis blood.

TCRdb ran MiXCR on the 5' RACE reads and lists one entry per CDR3 protein. The data hold fewer than 650,000 distinct CDR3 sequences, with roughly 13% observed a single time. No antigen has been assigned to these receptors. Sequences were obtained from blood, either unsorted or a sorted T cell fraction (not recorded which). Receptors originate from a male donor with ankylosing spondylitis.

This clonotype appeared a few times. The rearrangement uses TRBV6-1 and TRBJ2-1; TRBD1 is a possible D gene (5 bases). CDR1 is MNHNS and CDR2 is SASEGT in the germline V gene. The ends were cut back, 5 bases at V and 0 bases at J, with 8 bases in the middle. The CDR3 has 14 amino acids. CDR3: CASSTDSSYNEQFF. CDR3 bases: TGTGCCAGCAGTACAGACAGCTCCTACAATGAGCAGTTCTTC.

The CDR3 coding sequence is TGTGCCAGCAGTTCTGAACCTCCGGACACCGGGGAGCTGTTTTTT. It encodes CASSSEPPDTGELFF. The V and J genes are TRBV6-2 or TRBV6-3 and TRBJ2-2; D is uncertain. CDR1 and CDR2 (germline): MNHEY, SVGEGT. CDR3 size: 15 residues. The V end was cut by 4 bases, the J end by 3 bases, with 12 bases between.

This rearrangement joins TRBV3-1 to TRBJ2-7; D unclear. The CDR3 runs to 14 residues. The V end lost 0 bases, the J end lost 3 bases, and 9 bases lay between the germline ends. Germline loops: CDR1 LGHDT, CDR2 YNNKEL (reference sequence). In DNA form, the CDR3 reads TGTGCCAGCAGCCAAGATCTTAACTACTACGAGCAGTACTTC. The encoded protein is CASSQDLNYYEQYF.

This chain joins TRBV6-1 and TRBJ2-6, with 8 nucleotides matching TRBD1. J lost 3 bases, V lost 3 bases, and 7 bases had no gene match. This CDR3 contains 17 residues. The V gene's germline CDR1 is MNHNS and CDR2 SASEGT. The CDR3 loop is CASSDPHGTGGANVLTF. For the CDR3, the DNA is TGTGCCAGCAGTGACCCGCACGGGACAGGTGGGGCCAACGTCCTGACTTTC.

This clonotype was counted a few times. The rearrangement uses TRBV7-2 and TRBJ1-2, with D perhaps matching TRBD1 (6 bases). CDR1 is SGHTA, CDR2 FQGNSA, per germline. Trimming stripped 5 bases from V and 4 bases from J, with 14 bases between. CDR3 size: 14 residues. CDR3 sequence reads: CASSPGGQPYGYTF. DNA for the CDR3: TGTGCCAGCAGCCCGGGGGGGCAGCCCTATGGCTACACCTTC.

This clonotype has only a few counts. V is TRBV18 and J is TRBJ1-1; 10 bases agree with TRBD1. The trim removed 3 bases at V and 5 bases at J, leaving 6 bases unmatched. Germline V CDR1 and CDR2: KGHSH, LQKENI. The CDR3 spans 15 residues. The CDR3 region is CASSPLGQGGTEAFF. The CDR3 nucleotides read TGTGCCAGCTCACCCCTTGGACAGGGGGGGACTGAAGCTTTCTTT.

V is TRBV6-1 and J is TRBJ1-5; no clear D gene. CDR3 size: 12 residues. V was clipped by 7 bases and J by 3 bases, with 7 bases between them. Germline loops: CDR1 MNHNS, CDR2 SASEGT. The CDR3 DNA sequence: TGTGCCAGCAACAGACCCAATCAGCCCCAGCATTTT. Its protein is CASNRPNQPQHF.

A few counts support this clonotype. J is TRBJ2-7 and V is TRBV7-2; weak D call: TRBD1 (6 bases). V was cut by 4 bases and J by 9 bases, with 13 bases left in between. Per the germline V gene, CDR1 is SGHTA and CDR2 is FQGNSA. There are 12 residues in the CDR3. CDR3 region: CASSSSRGLQYV. CDR3 nucleotide sequence: TGTGCCAGCAGCTCATCAAGGGGGTTGCAGTACGTC.